This T cell receptor beta chain was documented in a study of memory CD4+ T cells and cytomegalovirus serostatus. Profiled with immunoSEQ multiplex PCR; TCRdb holds only in-frame clones, not every one. The data hold around 40,000 clones, with 60% to 85% observed a single time. Germline V gene data show CDR1 as SGHNT and CDR2 as YENEEA. This CDR3 is 13 amino acids long. The V end lost 4 bases, the J end lost 7 bases, and 13 bases lay between the germline ends. Single viable CD3+CD4+CD8-CD45RO+ cells were sorted as the memory CD4+ T cells. The rearrangement links TRBV11-3 to TRBJ1-1; D unclear. Sequenced sample: memory CD4+ T cells from blood. The clonotype comes from an adult in good health and CMV-seronegative. CDR3 sequence reads: CASSSGSFGEAFF. CDR3 sequence (DNA): TGTGCCAGCAGCTCCGGCAGCTTTGGTGAAGCTTTCTTT.